The 5 T cell receptor beta chains below come from one sample, sequenced in a study of blood T cell repertoires in COVID-19. Here immunoSEQ multiplex PCR was the method, and the copy in TCRdb shows in-frame clones only, minus some. The sample consists of approximately 240,000 clones, approximately 86% of them appearing once. The sequenced sample consisted of peripheral blood. The receptors originated from a human donor in a cohort sampled during active COVID-19.

This clone was seen only a few times. The chain couples TRBV19 to TRBJ2-3, with 8 nucleotides matching TRBD2. The CDR3 runs to 17 residues. Looked up from germline, CDR1 is LNHDA and CDR2 is SQIVND (reference sequence). The ends lost 3 bases at V and 1 base at J; junction bases unmatched: 9. CDR3 amino acids: CASSMTLAGGGTDTQYF. CDR3 nucleotide sequence: TGTGCCAGTAGTATGACGTTGGCGGGGGGAGGCACAGATACGCAGTATTTT.

The chain carries TRBV9 and TRBJ1-4; possible D gene TRBD1, 6 bases. Between the trimmed V and J ends, which lost 3 bases and 3 bases, there was a span of 12 bases. Per the germline V gene, CDR1 is SGDLS and CDR2 is YYNGEE. The CDR3 sequence is 15 residues long. CDR3 sequence: CASSDPGTPNEKLFF. The CDR3 nucleotides are TGTGCCAGCAGCGACCCAGGGACACCTAATGAAAAACTGTTTTTT.

In this sample, this clone turned up a few times. The chain has TRBV10-2 and TRBJ1-1, with 10 bases lining up with TRBD1. The V gene's germline CDR1 is WSHSY and CDR2 SAAADI. There are 15 residues in the CDR3. V shed 4 bases and J 3 bases; nucleotides not matched to a gene: 5. In nucleotides, the CDR3 is TGCGCCAGCAGTGTGACAGGGGGCCGGGACACTGAAGCTTTCTTT. Encoded protein: CASSVTGGRDTEAFF.

The chain uses TRBV11-3 and TRBJ1-1, with 9 nucleotides matching TRBD1. CDR1 is SGHNT and CDR2 is YENEEA in the germline V gene. V was pared by 3 bases and J by 5 bases, with 4 bases of the junction left unmatched. The CDR3 sequence is 14 residues long. CDR3 protein: CASSFGTGRTEAFF. DNA of the CDR3: TGTGCCAGCAGCTTTGGGACAGGGCGAACTGAAGCTTTCTTT.

This rearrangement joins TRBV14 to TRBJ2-5; the D is unclear. The germline V and J ends were trimmed by 3 bases and 5 bases, with 7 bases remaining between them. The germline V gene has CDR1 SGHDN and CDR2 FVKESK. This CDR3 contains 12 residues. CDR3 sequence: CASSQAWETQYF. In DNA, the CDR3 is TGTGCCAGCAGCCAGGCATGGGAGACCCAGTACTTC.